These 13 T cell receptor beta chains originate from one sample sequenced in a study of T cell repertoires in cytomegalovirus infection. TCRdb processed the reads anew with MiXCR; each CDR3 protein has one entry. The data contain around 750,000 distinct CDR3 sequences, 30% to 35% of them singletons. No antigen has been assigned to these receptors. Here the sequenced sample was cultured CD8+ T cells from PBMCs, taken from culture after CMV antigen stimulation. These receptors all stem from a human donor in good health (CMV status not recorded). Some clones in this sample may be carry-over from other donors' samples.

The chain couples TRBV19 to TRBJ1-1; tentatively, D is TRBD1 (6 bases). Between the trimmed V and J ends, which lost 7 bases and 4 bases, there was a span of 10 bases. This CDR3 comprises 12 residues. Germline V CDR1 and CDR2: LNHDA, SQIVND (reference sequence). The CDR3 sequence is CASKGDPTEAFF. CDR3 coding DNA: TGTGCCAGTAAGGGGGACCCCACTGAAGCTTTCTTT.

This clonotype was observed a few times. V is TRBV7-9 and J is TRBJ2-1; 10 bases agree with TRBD1. Trimming removed 11 bases from V and 8 bases from J; junction bases left unmatched: 9. The CDR3 covers 13 residues. The germline V gene encodes CDR1 SEHNR and CDR2 FQNEAQ (reference sequence). CDR3 amino acids: CAGRDRGIDEQFF. The CDR3 DNA is TGTGCCGGCCGGGACAGGGGAATCGATGAGCAGTTCTTC.

V is TRBV12-3 or TRBV12-4 and J is TRBJ2-7; a possible D gene is TRBD2 (5 bases). The CDR3 sequence is 15 residues long. V lost 8 bases to trimming and J lost 0 bases, with 17 bases between them. The CDR3 coding sequence is TGTGCCAGCTCGATCGGCTGGAGGAACTCCTACGAGCAGTACGTC. Translation: CASSIGWRNSYEQYV.

The chain joins TRBV6-5 to TRBJ1-2; 8 nucleotides match TRBD1. This CDR3 spans 15 amino acids. Germline V CDR1 and CDR2: MNHEY, SVGAGI. V lost 0 bases and J lost 8; bases outside the gene matches: 8. The CDR3 spells CASSYSGRGREGYTF. The CDR3 DNA is TGTGCCAGCAGTTACTCTGGCAGGGGGCGCGAGGGCTACACCTTC.

The chain is built from TRBV27 and TRBJ1-5; maybe TRBD1 (6 bases). CDR3 length: 14 residues. The V gene lost 3 bases and the J gene lost 6 bases, with 12 bases spanning the gap. The V gene's germline CDR1 is MNHEY and CDR2 SMNVEV (reference sequence). CDR3 sequence (DNA): TGTGCCAGCAGTTTGTACAGGGTACTTCAGCCCCAGCATTTT. Protein product: CASSLYRVLQPQHF.

This clonotype was observed a handful of times. The rearrangement links TRBV4-1 to TRBJ2-1; 8 nucleotides line up with TRBD2. Trimming at V came to 0 bases and at J to 3 bases, leaving 4 bases not matched to a gene. Germline loops: CDR1 MGHRA, CDR2 YSYEKL. The CDR3 extends over 16 amino acids. The CDR3 DNA reads TGCGCCAGCAGCCAAGATCGGGGGGGATTCTACAATGAGCAGTTCTTC. It encodes CASSQDRGGFYNEQFF.

This clonotype was picked up many times. This chain connects TRBV7-6 to TRBJ1-5; no reliable D call. V was trimmed by 2 bases and J by 7 bases, leaving 15 bases between them. Looked up from germline, CDR1 is SGHVS and CDR2 is FNYEAQ. CDR3 size: 15 residues. In nucleotides, the CDR3 is TGTGCCAGCAGCTTAACGGAGGAGTACGGGCAGCCCCAGCATTTT. Translated: CASSLTEEYGQPQHF.

V usage is TRBV10-3 and J usage is TRBJ2-7; D not certain. Germline values: CDR1 ENHRY, CDR2 SYGVKD. The CDR3 runs to 9 residues. With 10 bases removed from V and 3 bases from J, the gap between germline ends came to 4 bases. CDR3 nucleotides: TGTGCCAAGGGCTACGAGCAGTACGTC. This gives the protein CAKGYEQYV.

J is TRBJ2-1 and V is TRBV20-1; 8 nucleotides match TRBD1. In germline, CDR1 is DFQATT, CDR2 SNEGSKA (reference sequence). V trimming: 4 bases; J trimming: 5 bases; junction bases outside the gene matches: 13. There are 16 residues in the CDR3. The CDR3 reads CSATGTGGVADNEQFF. Written as DNA, the CDR3 is TGCAGTGCTACCGGGACAGGCGGAGTTGCGGACAATGAGCAGTTCTTC.

The table lists this clonotype with a few counts. The V call is TRBV7-8, the J call TRBJ2-5; D is perhaps TRBD1 or TRBD2 (6 bases each). CDR3 size: 15 residues. Germline V gene sequence: CDR1 SGHVS, CDR2 FQNEAQ. Trimming shortened V by 4 bases and J by 4 bases, and 16 bases separated the two germline ends. For the CDR3, the DNA is TGTGCCAGCAGCTCCCTAGGTGGGGGGCGAGAGACCCAGTACTTC. Its translation is CASSSLGGGRETQYF. Using reference TRBV7-8 and TRBJ2-5 for the parts outside the CDR3, the full variable domain is GAGVSQSPRYKVAKRGQDVALRCDPISGHVSLFWYQQALGQGPEFLTYFQNEAQLDKSGLPSDRFFAERPEGSVSTLKIQRTQQEDSAVYLCASSSLGGGRETQYFGPGTRLLVL.

This clonotype showed up many times. The chain uses TRBV6-1 and TRBJ2-1; the D gene is possibly TRBD2 (5 bases). V lost 1 base, J lost 8 bases, and 12 bases lay in between. The CDR3 is 14 residues long. Germline V gene data show CDR1 as MNHNS and CDR2 as SASEGT. The CDR3 loop reads CASSEVHRGDEQFF. In DNA form, the CDR3 reads TGTGCCAGCAGTGAAGTCCACCGGGGAGATGAGCAGTTCTTC.

The table lists this clonotype with a few counts. The chain uses TRBV9 and TRBJ2-1; 13 bases are shared with TRBD2. Trimming at V came to 0 bases and at J to 5 bases, leaving 8 bases not matched to a gene. CDR1 is SGDLS and CDR2 is YYNGEE in the germline V gene. The CDR3 has 18 amino acids. This chain's CDR3 is CASSVEPPTSGGDNEQFF. The CDR3 DNA is TGTGCCAGCAGCGTAGAACCCCCCACTAGCGGGGGGGACAATGAGCAGTTCTTC.

This clonotype was seen more than once but under ten times. The chain uses TRBV6-2 or TRBV6-3 and TRBJ2-1, with TRBD1 matching over 10 bases. Germline loops: CDR1 MNHEY, CDR2 SVGEGT. The length of the CDR3 is 15 residues. V lost 6 bases to trimming and J lost 2 bases; unmatched junction nucleotides: 4. CDR3 in amino acids: CASSPDRGPYNEQFF. In DNA, the CDR3 is TGTGCCAGCAGCCCCGACAGGGGGCCCTACAATGAGCAGTTCTTC.